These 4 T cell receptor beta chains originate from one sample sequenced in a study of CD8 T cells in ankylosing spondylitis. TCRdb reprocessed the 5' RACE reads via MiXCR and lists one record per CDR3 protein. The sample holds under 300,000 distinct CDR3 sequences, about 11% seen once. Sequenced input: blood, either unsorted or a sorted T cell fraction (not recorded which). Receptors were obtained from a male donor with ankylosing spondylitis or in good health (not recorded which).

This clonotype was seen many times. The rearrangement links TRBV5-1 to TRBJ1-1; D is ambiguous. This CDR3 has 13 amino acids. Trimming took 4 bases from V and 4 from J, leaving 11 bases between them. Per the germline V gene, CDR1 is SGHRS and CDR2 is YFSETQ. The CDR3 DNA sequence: TGCGCCAGCAGCCGATGGAGAGGCACTGAAGCTTTCTTT. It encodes CASSRWRGTEAFF.

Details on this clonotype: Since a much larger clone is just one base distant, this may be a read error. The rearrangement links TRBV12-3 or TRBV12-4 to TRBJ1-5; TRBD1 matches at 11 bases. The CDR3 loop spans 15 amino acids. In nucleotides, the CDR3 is TGTGTCAGCAGCGAGGGACAGGGGGGGAATCAGCCCCAGCATTTT. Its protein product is CVSSEGQGGNQPQHF.

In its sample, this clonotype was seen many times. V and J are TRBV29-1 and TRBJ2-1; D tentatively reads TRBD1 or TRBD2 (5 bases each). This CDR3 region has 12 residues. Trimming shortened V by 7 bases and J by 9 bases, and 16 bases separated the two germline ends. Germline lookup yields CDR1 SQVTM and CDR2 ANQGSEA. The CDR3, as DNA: TGCAGCGGTGCGAGGGGTGGCGGTGAGCAGTTCTTC. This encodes CSGARGGGEQFF.

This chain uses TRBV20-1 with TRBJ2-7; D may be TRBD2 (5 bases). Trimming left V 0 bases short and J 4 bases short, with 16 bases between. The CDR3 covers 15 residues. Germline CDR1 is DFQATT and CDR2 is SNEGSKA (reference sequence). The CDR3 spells CSARDTLSGWYEQYF. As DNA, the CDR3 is TGCAGTGCTAGAGATACCCTTTCGGGGTGGTACGAGCAGTACTTC.